A selection of T cell receptor beta chains follows, all from one sample in a study of blood T cell repertoires in COVID-19. The repertoire was sequenced with immunoSEQ multiplex PCR; TCRdb's copy has only in-frame clones and lacks some. Here the sample spans a few hundred thousand clones, about 88% being singletons. The sample consisted of PBMCs or T cells enriched from blood (not recorded which). The receptors here all came from a woman in her thirties who had been exposed to COVID-19. Each CDR3 is given with its conserved first and last residue. A clone size is listed for some rows: how often the clone was seen (once, few, many), or a class if it is expanded.

16 TRBJ2-1 TRBV11-2 - CASSVPRQGPYNEQFF
15 TRBJ1-2 TRBV24-1 once CATSAPGQGPRGYTF
15 TRBJ1-2 TRBV18 - CASSPEGTGGRGYTF
15 TRBJ1-1 TRBV10-2 - CASSDWGQLNTEAFF
13 TRBJ2-7 TRBV5-6 - CASGSRGRNEQYF
15 TRBJ2-1 TRBV19 - CASSIGEGAYNEQFF
15 TRBJ2-1 TRBV11-1 - CASSFSRPSYNEQFF
13 TRBJ2-5 TRBV3-1/TRBV3-2 - CASSQGTGGPQYF
15 TRBJ1-1 TRBV11-2 - CASSLGGGTNTEAFF
12 TRBJ1-5 TRBV19 - CASSSVPQPQHF
16 TRBJ2-5 TRBV7-7 - CASSLETGQAQETQYF
15 TRBJ2-2 TRBV5-1 - CASSFGGVNTGELFF
14 TRBJ2-7 TRBV30 - CAWSSPRDTYEQYF
10 TRBJ1-1 TRBV29-1 - CSAQTSEAFF
15 TRBJ2-7 TRBV19 - CASSARDRGTDEQYF
13 TRBJ2-3 TRBV5-1 - CASSWEGEDTQYF
15 TRBJ1-3 TRBV9 - CASSAQGPSGNTIYF
12 TRBJ1-5 TRBV30 - CAWSSAGQPQHF
12 TRBJ2-5 TRBV11-3 - CASSLDQETQYF
12 TRBJ1-5 TRBV12-3/TRBV12-4 - CASSSRGQPQHF
14 TRBJ2-1 TRBV29-1 - CSVAPIGGGNEQFF
16 TRBJ1-2 TRBV5-8 - CASSLLGRVGAYGYTF